This TCR beta chain was profiled in a study of blood T cells in healthy people across ages. This CDR3 has 15 residues. Germline V gene sequence: CDR1 SGHDT, CDR2 YYEEEE. The V and J ends lost 4 bases and 2 bases, in that order; junction bases with no gene match: 8. The use of a sample-barcoded 5' primer and a J-beta primer mix characterized a second PCR of about 7 to 12 cycles. MiXCR, run by TCRdb on the 5' RACE reads, gives a single entry per CDR3 protein. The data hold a few hundred thousand distinct CDR3 sequences, with around 30% observed a single time. This clonotype has a count of ten or more. The receptor's source is a woman in her 70s in good health. The specimen sequenced was blood. The chain carries TRBV5-6 and TRBJ2-5; 7 nucleotides agree with TRBD1. CDR3 sequence reads: CASSRRDSPQETQYF. The CDR3 DNA reads as TGTGCCAGCAGCCGCAGGGACAGCCCTCAAGAGACCCAGTACTTC.